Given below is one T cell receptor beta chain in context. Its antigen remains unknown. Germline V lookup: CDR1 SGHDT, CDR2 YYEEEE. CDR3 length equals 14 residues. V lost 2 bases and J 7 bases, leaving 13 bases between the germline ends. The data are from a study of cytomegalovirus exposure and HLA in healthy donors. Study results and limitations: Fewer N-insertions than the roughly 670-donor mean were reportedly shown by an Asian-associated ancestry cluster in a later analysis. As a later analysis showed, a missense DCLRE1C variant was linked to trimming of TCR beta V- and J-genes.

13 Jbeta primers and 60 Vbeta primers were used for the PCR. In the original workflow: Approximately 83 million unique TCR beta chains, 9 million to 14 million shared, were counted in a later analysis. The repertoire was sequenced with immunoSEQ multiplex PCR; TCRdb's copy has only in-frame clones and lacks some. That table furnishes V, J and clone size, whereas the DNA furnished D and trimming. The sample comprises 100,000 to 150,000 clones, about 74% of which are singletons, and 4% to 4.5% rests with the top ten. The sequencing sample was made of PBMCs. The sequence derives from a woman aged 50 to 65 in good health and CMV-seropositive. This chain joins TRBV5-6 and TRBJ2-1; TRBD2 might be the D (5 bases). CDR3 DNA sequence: TGTGCCAGCAGCTTAGGTTTGACGGGGAATGAGCAGTTCTTC. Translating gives CASSLGLTGNEQFF.